The rows below give T cell receptor beta chains drawn from one sample of a study of T cell responses to AZD1222 COVID-19 vaccine. Sequenced by immunoSEQ multiplex PCR; TCRdb stores in-frame clones only, minus some. The sample holds some 48,000 clones, 65% to 90% seen once. Specimen: peripheral blood, collected 28 days after the second AZD1222 dose. The source of these receptors is an adult who received the AZD1222 COVID-19 vaccine. CDR3s include the opening cysteine and the closing phenylalanine or tryptophan. D genes are given only for firm matches. Some rows mark clone size as missing; the rest say once, few, many or name a class of expanded clone.

length,V,J,D,size,DNA,CDR3
16,TRBV7-9,TRBJ2-1,TRBD2,once,TGTGCCAGCAGCTTAGCCGGCGGGAGGGCCCATAATGAGCAGTTCTTC,CASSLAGGRAHNEQFF
16,TRBV3-1/TRBV3-2,TRBJ2-3,TRBD2,NA,TGTGCCCGCAGCCAAGATTTGAGCGGGGGGGGAGATACGCAGTATTTT,CARSQDLSGGGDTQYF
14,TRBV7-2,TRBJ2-3,TRBD2,NA,TGTGCCAGCAGCTGGACTAGCGAGGCAGATACGCAGTATTTT,CASSWTSEADTQYF
15,TRBV14,TRBJ2-2,NA,NA,TGTGCCAGCAGCCTTTTACAGGGATACACCGGGGAGCTGTTTTTT,CASSLLQGYTGELFF
13,TRBV7-9,TRBJ2-7,NA,NA,TGTGCCAGCAGCTTAGGTGGGGGAGGCGAGCAGTACTTC,CASSLGGGGEQYF
15,TRBV5-8,TRBJ1-3,TRBD1,NA,TGTGCCAGCAGCTGGGGGACAGGGGCTGGAAACACCATATATTTT,CASSWGTGAGNTIYF
13,TRBV27,TRBJ1-2,NA,NA,TGTGCCAGCAGTTTAGGCCCATGGTACGGCTACACCTTC,CASSLGPWYGYTF
15,TRBV28,TRBJ1-2,NA,NA,TGTGCCAGCAGTCAAACCCGAGCGGATAGCTATGGCTACACCTTC,CASSQTRADSYGYTF
14,TRBV19,TRBJ1-1,NA,few,TGTGCCAGTAGTATTGGCTTGGGGAACACTGAAGCTTTCTTT,CASSIGLGNTEAFF
16,TRBV19,TRBJ2-1,TRBD2,NA,TGTGCCAGTAAAGGAAAGGTGGGACTAGCGGACAATGAGCAGTTCTTC,CASKGKVGLADNEQFF
18,TRBV19,TRBJ1-5,NA,once,TGTGCCAGTAGTATCGAGGTCCCTCGGGGAAAGGGCAATCAGCCCCAGCATTTT,CASSIEVPRGKGNQPQHF
15,TRBV5-6,TRBJ2-2,NA,few,TGTGCCAGCAGCCGTTTTGGGGCAGGGCCCGGGGAGCTGTTTTTT,CASSRFGAGPGELFF
12,TRBV7-6,TRBJ2-7,NA,few,TGTGCCAGCAGCGTCTCCCCCTACGAGCAGTACTTC,CASSVSPYEQYF
14,TRBV5-8,TRBJ2-7,TRBD1,NA,TGTGCCAGCAGCCCCACAGGGGGCGTCTACGAGCAGTACTTC,CASSPTGGVYEQYF
16,TRBV28,TRBJ2-7,NA,NA,TGTGCCAGCCAAGGACCCTCAGCTCGTACTATGTATGAGCAGTACTTC,CASQGPSARTMYEQYF
14,TRBV5-5,TRBJ2-7,NA,NA,TGTGCCAGCAGCTTTGGGGCAGCCTCCTACGAGCAGTACTTC,CASSFGAASYEQYF
14,TRBV6-1,TRBJ2-7,NA,NA,TGTGCCAGCAGTGAAGTTCAGGGCTCCTACGAGCAGTACTTC,CASSEVQGSYEQYF
13,TRBV5-6,TRBJ1-5,NA,NA,TGTGCCAGCAGCTATGGCGTCGATCAGCCCCAGCATTTT,CASSYGVDQPQHF
15,TRBV5-1,TRBJ2-7,NA,NA,TGCGCCAGCAGCCCGGGGGCAGGTAGCTCCTACGAGCAGTACTTC,CASSPGAGSSYEQYF
14,TRBV11-3,TRBJ2-1,NA,NA,TGTGCCAGCAGCTTAGATACGTTAGGGAGTGAGCAGTTCTTC,CASSLDTLGSEQFF
11,TRBV23-1,TRBJ2-2,NA,few,TGCGCCAGCAGTCAAAGCGGGGAGCTGTTTTTT,CASSQSGELFF
16,TRBV7-6,TRBJ2-2,NA,NA,TGTGCCAGCAGACCGGGGGCGCTCATGAACACCGGGGAGCTGTTTTTT,CASRPGALMNTGELFF
12,TRBV29-1,TRBJ1-1,TRBD1,NA,TGCAGCGCCAGACAGGGGGGGGGTGAAGCTTTCTTT,CSARQGGGEAFF
14,TRBV4-3,TRBJ2-5,NA,NA,TGCGCCAGCAGCCACCTGCGAGGGCAAGAGACCCAGTACTTC,CASSHLRGQETQYF
15,TRBV3-1/TRBV3-2,TRBJ2-7,NA,NA,TGTGCCAGCAGCCAAGCTTACCGGGGTTTTAGCGAGCAGTACTTC,CASSQAYRGFSEQYF
16,TRBV10-3,TRBJ2-4,TRBD2,NA,TGTGCCATCAGTGAGTTATCACTAGCGGGGGTCCCTATTCAGTACTTC,CAISELSLAGVPIQYF
16,TRBV5-5,TRBJ1-6,NA,NA,TGTGCCAGCGGAGAGGACCTCCGGGCTTATAATTCACCCCTCCACTTT,CASGEDLRAYNSPLHF
14,TRBV11-3,TRBJ2-1,NA,NA,TGTGCCAGCAGCTTAGGATTATCAGGGAATGAGCAGTTCTTC,CASSLGLSGNEQFF
12,TRBV2,TRBJ2-5,NA,few,TGTGCCAGCAGGGCAGAGGGGGAGACCCAGTACTTC,CASRAEGETQYF
14,TRBV6-2/TRBV6-3,TRBJ2-2,NA,NA,TGTGCCAGCAGTCCCCTTTTAGGCACCGGGGAGCTGTTTTTT,CASSPLLGTGELFF
16,TRBV5-1,TRBJ2-1,NA,NA,TGCGCCAGCAGCAACGGGGGAGCGGGCCGGCACAATGAGCAGTTCTTC,CASSNGGAGRHNEQFF
12,TRBV19,TRBJ2-2,NA,NA,TGTGCCAGTAGTATCTGGACCGGGGAGCTGTTTTTT,CASSIWTGELFF
16,TRBV7-9,TRBJ2-4,NA,NA,TGTGCCAGCAGCTTAGGAGACGGAATAGCCAAAAACATTCAGTACTTC,CASSLGDGIAKNIQYF
15,TRBV7-6,TRBJ2-7,NA,NA,TGTGCCAGACGCTTCCCCGCGAGGTCCCCCTACGAGCAGTACTTC,CARRFPARSPYEQYF
14,TRBV19,TRBJ1-1,NA,NA,TGTGCCAGTAGTACCCGGGACCGACGATCTGAAGCTTTCTTT,CASSTRDRRSEAFF
15,TRBV6-5,TRBJ1-6,NA,few,TGTGCCAGCAGTTATGGGCAGGGCTGGAATTCACCCCTCCACTTT,CASSYGQGWNSPLHF
12,TRBV6-5,TRBJ2-1,NA,NA,TGTGCCAGCAGTACCTCCTACAATGAGCAGTTCTTC,CASSTSYNEQFF
15,TRBV21-1,TRBJ2-7,NA,NA,TGTGCCAGCAGCAAGAAACACCGGCGGACTTACGAGCAGTACTTC,CASSKKHRRTYEQYF
15,TRBV5-4,TRBJ1-2,TRBD1,NA,TGTGCCAGCATCGACAGGGTACGGGCTAACTATGGCTACACCTTC,CASIDRVRANYGYTF
12,TRBV12-3/TRBV12-4,TRBJ1-2,NA,NA,TGTGCCAGCAGCCCGGGGGACTATGGCTACACCTTC,CASSPGDYGYTF
13,TRBV6-4,TRBJ2-3,NA,NA,TGTGCCAGCAGTGAAAGAGGCACAGATACGCAGTATTTT,CASSERGTDTQYF
14,TRBV6-4,TRBJ2-3,NA,NA,TGTGCCAGCAGTGAGGAGGATAGCACAGATACGCAGTATTTT,CASSEEDSTDTQYF
11,TRBV20-1,TRBJ1-1,NA,NA,TGCAGTGCTAGAGCACAGGCAAAGGGTTTCTTT,CSARAQAKGFF
15,TRBV9,TRBJ2-1,TRBD2,NA,TGTGCCAGCAGCCGGTGGAGGACTAGCGGCAATGAGCAGTTCTTC,CASSRWRTSGNEQFF
15,TRBV27,TRBJ2-7,TRBD2,NA,TGTGCCAGCAGTACCGGGACTAGGGGGATGAGGGAGCAGTACTTC,CASSTGTRGMREQYF
16,TRBV28,TRBJ2-3,TRBD2,few,TGTGCCAGCACCCTCCTTGGGGACTATAGCACAGATACGCAGTATTTT,CASTLLGDYSTDTQYF
14,TRBV28,TRBJ2-5,TRBD2,NA,TGTGCCAGCAGTGATAGCGGGAGCGAAAAGACCCAGTACTTC,CASSDSGSEKTQYF
14,TRBV5-1,TRBJ1-1,NA,NA,TGCGCCAGCAGCCAGGAGACACCGAACACTGAAGCTTTCTTT,CASSQETPNTEAFF
15,TRBV5-1,TRBJ1-2,NA,NA,TGCGCCAGCAGCCCGCGATCACAGGGAAACTATGGCTACACCTTC,CASSPRSQGNYGYTF
15,TRBV18,TRBJ1-4,TRBD1,NA,TGTGCCAGCTCACCTCCGGGACAGCCAGGGGAAAAACTGTTTTTT,CASSPPGQPGEKLFF
14,TRBV28,TRBJ1-2,NA,NA,TGTGCCAGCAGTTTGCCCGGGGCTAACTATGGCTACACCTTC,CASSLPGANYGYTF